This T cell receptor beta chain comes out of a study of tumor and adjacent non-tumor tissue in lung cancer. Findings and caveats of the study: Tumor repertoires had a smaller top 100 clone share than normal lung.

CDR1 is SGHNT and CDR2 is YYREEE in the germline V gene (reference sequence). The length of the CDR3 is 16 residues. No cell sorting was done before RNA was extracted from the tissue. Three rounds of nested PCR, following a modified ARM-PCR protocol, produced the TCRbeta library. MiXCR was run by TCRdb on the multiplex PCR reads, yielding one entry per CDR3 protein. The repertoire includes approximately 140,000 distinct CDR3 sequences, 66% of them detected once, and about 20% sits in the top ten. Note on this clonotype: The antigen is undetermined. One end of the junction is discordant with germline, which a read error may explain.

The genes are TRBV5-4 and TRBJ2-2, with 9 nucleotides matching TRBD2. Sequencing used lung tumor tissue. This TCR came from a man aged 55 to 70 with small cell lung cancer. The CDR3, as DNA: TGTGCCAGCAACTTGTTTAGCGGGAGAGGTGGCGGGGAGCTGGTTTTT. This sequence encodes CASNLFSGRGGGELVF.